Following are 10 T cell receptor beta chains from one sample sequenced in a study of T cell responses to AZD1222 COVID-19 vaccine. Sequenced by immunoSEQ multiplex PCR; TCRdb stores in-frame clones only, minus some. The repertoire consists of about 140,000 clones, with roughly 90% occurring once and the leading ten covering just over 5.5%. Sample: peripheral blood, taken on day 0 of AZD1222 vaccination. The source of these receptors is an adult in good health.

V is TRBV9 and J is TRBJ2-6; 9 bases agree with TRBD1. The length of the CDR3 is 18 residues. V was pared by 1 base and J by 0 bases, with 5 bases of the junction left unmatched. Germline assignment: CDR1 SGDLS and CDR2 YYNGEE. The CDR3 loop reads CASSVRDRVHSGANVLTF. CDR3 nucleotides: TGTGCCAGCAGCGTACGGGACAGGGTACACTCTGGGGCCAACGTCCTGACTTTC.

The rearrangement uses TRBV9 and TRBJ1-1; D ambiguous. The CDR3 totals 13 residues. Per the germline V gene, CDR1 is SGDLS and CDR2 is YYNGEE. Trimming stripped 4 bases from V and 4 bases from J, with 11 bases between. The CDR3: CASSLGVTTEAFF. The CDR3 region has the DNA TGTGCCAGCAGCCTCGGGGTGACCACTGAAGCTTTCTTT.

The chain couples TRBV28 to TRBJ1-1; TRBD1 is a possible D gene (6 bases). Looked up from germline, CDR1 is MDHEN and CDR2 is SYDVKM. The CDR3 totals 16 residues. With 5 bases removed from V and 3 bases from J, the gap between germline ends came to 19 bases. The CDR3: CASSPSSWDKDTEAFF. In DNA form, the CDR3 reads TGTGCCAGCAGTCCCTCCTCATGGGACAAAGACACTGAAGCTTTCTTT.

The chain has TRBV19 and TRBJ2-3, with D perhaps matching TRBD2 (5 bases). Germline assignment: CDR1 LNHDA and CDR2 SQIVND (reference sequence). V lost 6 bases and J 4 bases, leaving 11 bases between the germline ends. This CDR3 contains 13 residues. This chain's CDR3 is CASSVLRADTQYF. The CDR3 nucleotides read TGTGCCAGTAGCGTATTGCGGGCAGATACGCAGTATTTT.

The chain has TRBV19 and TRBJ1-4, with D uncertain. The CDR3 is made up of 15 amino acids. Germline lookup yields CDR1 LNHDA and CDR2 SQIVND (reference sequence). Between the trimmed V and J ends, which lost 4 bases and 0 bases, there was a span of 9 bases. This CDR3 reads CASSTYSATNEKLFF. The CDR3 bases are TGTGCCAGTAGTACGTACAGCGCAACTAATGAAAAACTGTTTTTT.

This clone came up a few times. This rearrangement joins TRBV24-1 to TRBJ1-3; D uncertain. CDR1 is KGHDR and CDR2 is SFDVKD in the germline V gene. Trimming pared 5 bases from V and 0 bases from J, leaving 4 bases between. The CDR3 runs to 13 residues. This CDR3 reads CATSVPSGNTIYF. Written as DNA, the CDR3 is TGTGCCACCAGTGTTCCCTCTGGAAACACCATATATTTT.

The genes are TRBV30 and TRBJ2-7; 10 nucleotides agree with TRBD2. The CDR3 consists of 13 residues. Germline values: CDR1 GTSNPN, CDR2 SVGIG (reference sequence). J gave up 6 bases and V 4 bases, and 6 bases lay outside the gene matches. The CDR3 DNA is TGTGCCTGGAATCCTAGCGGGAGTAGCGAGCAGTACTTC. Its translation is CAWNPSGSSEQYF.

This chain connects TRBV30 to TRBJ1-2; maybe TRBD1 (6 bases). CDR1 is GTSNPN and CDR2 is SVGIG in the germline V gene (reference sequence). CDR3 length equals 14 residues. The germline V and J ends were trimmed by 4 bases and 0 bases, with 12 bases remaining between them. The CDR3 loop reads CAWNPGHTNYGYTF. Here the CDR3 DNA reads TGTGCCTGGAACCCGGGACATACTAACTATGGCTACACCTTC.

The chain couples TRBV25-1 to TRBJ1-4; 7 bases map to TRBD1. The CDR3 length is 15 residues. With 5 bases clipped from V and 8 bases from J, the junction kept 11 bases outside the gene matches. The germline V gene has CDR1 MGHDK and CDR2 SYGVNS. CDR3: CASSPQDRFGEKLFF. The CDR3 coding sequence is TGTGCCAGCAGTCCACAGGACAGGTTCGGAGAAAAACTGTTTTTT.

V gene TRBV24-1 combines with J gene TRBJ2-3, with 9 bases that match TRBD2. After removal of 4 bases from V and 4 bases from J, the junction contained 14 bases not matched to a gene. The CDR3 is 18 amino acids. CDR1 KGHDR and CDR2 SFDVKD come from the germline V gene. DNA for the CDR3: TGTGCCACCAGTGACCCACTCCGGACTAGCGCCCCGCCAGATACGCAGTATTTT. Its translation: CATSDPLRTSAPPDTQYF.